This is a list of T cell receptor beta chains from one sample in a study of technical replicates of blood from a handful of donors. Only in-frame clones appear in the TCRdb table, and some are missing; sequencing was by immunoSEQ multiplex PCR. Of 54,000 or so clones listed, 94% were seen once; the top ten hold around 0.2%. The sample was T cells isolated from PBMCs. The source of these receptors is a human donor in good health. CDR3s include the opening cysteine and the closing phenylalanine or tryptophan. Fields, in order: D gene, clone size, V gene, J gene, CDR3 DNA, CDR3 protein. The D gene is left open where the match is weak. Rows give clone size only sometimes, using once, few, many, or a class for an expanded clone.

>.|.|TRBV5-1|TRBJ2-1
TGCGCCAGCAGCTTTCAGTCCTCAAGCGAAAACAATGAGCAGTTCTTC
CASSFQSSSENNEQFF
>.|.|TRBV28|TRBJ2-7
TGTGCCAGCGGGTTCCGAGGGGAGCAGTACTTC
CASGFRGEQYF
>TRBD1|.|TRBV15|TRBJ1-5
TGTGCCACCAGCAGTATCGGGACAGGGCGGCAGCCCCAGCATTTT
CATSSIGTGRQPQHF
>.|.|TRBV11-2|TRBJ2-7
TGTGCCAGCAGCTTGTTCCGGGGTTCGTACGAGCAGTACTTC
CASSLFRGSYEQYF
>.|.|TRBV9|TRBJ2-3
TGTGCCAGCAGCGTAGAGGCTAGCAGGAGCACAGATACGCAGTATTTT
CASSVEASRSTDTQYF
>.|.|TRBV7-6|TRBJ1-3
TGTGCCAGCAGCCCTTCGGGAGGGACGGCTGGAAACACCATATATTTT
CASSPSGGTAGNTIYF
>TRBD2|.|TRBV5-4|TRBJ2-7
TGTGCCAGCAGCTTGCCTGCGGGGGGCTCCTACGAGCAGTACTTC
CASSLPAGGSYEQYF
>TRBD1|.|TRBV28|TRBJ2-7
TGTGCCAGCAGTTTAAACCCGGACAGGGCGGATGGCGAGCAGTACTTC
CASSLNPDRADGEQYF
>.|once|TRBV9|TRBJ1-1
TGTGCCAGCAGCGTAGAAAGCGGATCGGACACTGAAGCTTTCTTT
CASSVESGSDTEAFF
>TRBD2|.|TRBV5-1|TRBJ2-1
TGCGCCAGCAGCTTAGCGGGAGTGACCGTAAGTGAGCAGTTCTTC
CASSLAGVTVSEQFF
>TRBD1|.|TRBV6-5|TRBJ1-2
TGTGCCAGCAGTTACTCGATAGGAGACAGGGGTGGCTACACCTTC
CASSYSIGDRGGYTF
>.|.|TRBV9|TRBJ1-1
TGTGCCAGCAGCCCTCCCAGGGGGAACACTGAAGCTTTCTTT
CASSPPRGNTEAFF
>TRBD2|.|TRBV29-1|TRBJ2-7
TGCAGCGTTGATAGCGGGGTTTCCTACGAGCAGTACTTC
CSVDSGVSYEQYF
>TRBD2|.|TRBV5-1|TRBJ2-2
TGCGCCAGCAGCTTGGTTCCACTGACCGGGACTAGCGAGTACGGGGAGCTGTTTTTT
CASSLVPLTGTSEYGELFF
>TRBD1|once|TRBV6-5|TRBJ1-2
TGTGCCAGCAGTTACTCAGGGGCAGGGGGCAGGTATGGCTACACCTTC
CASSYSGAGGRYGYTF
>TRBD1|.|TRBV7-9|TRBJ1-3
TGTGCCAGCAGCCCCGGACAGGGGGAAACCATATATTTT
CASSPGQGETIYF
>TRBD1|.|TRBV11-2|TRBJ2-7
TGTGCCAGCAGCTTAGATGTCCGGGACAGAGGGATCTACGAGCAGTACTTC
CASSLDVRDRGIYEQYF
>.|.|TRBV10-3|TRBJ2-7
TGTGCCATCAGGGGCTCGGGGGACCCCTACGAGCAGTACTTC
CAIRGSGDPYEQYF
>TRBD2|.|TRBV29-1|TRBJ2-7
TGCAGCGCTCAAGCGGGGGTGCAGGACGAGCAGTACTTC
CSAQAGVQDEQYF
>TRBD2|.|TRBV6-5|TRBJ2-1
TGTGCCAGCAGCCGGACTAGCGGGAGGATCTATGAGCAGTTCTTC
CASSRTSGRIYEQFF
>TRBD2|.|TRBV7-9|TRBJ2-3
TGTGCCAGCTTGCCGACGGGGCTAGCGGGAGGGGAGGGCACAGATACGCAGTATTTT
CASLPTGLAGGEGTDTQYF
>TRBD1|.|TRBV6-5|TRBJ1-4
TGTGCCAGCAGTTCAGGGGGATTAGATGAAAAACTGTTTTTT
CASSSGGLDEKLFF
>.|.|TRBV7-9|TRBJ2-7
TGTGCCAGCAGCTTAGTTGTGACACTGGGCTCCTACGAGCAGTACTTC
CASSLVVTLGSYEQYF
>.|.|TRBV5-6|TRBJ1-1
TGTGCCAGCAGCTTGGGACAGCACTACACTGAAGCTTTCTTT
CASSLGQHYTEAFF
>.|.|TRBV9|TRBJ1-1
TGTGCCAGCAGCGGGATAACAGGGTTAGCTTTCTTT
CASSGITGLAFF
>TRBD1|.|TRBV5-4|TRBJ1-5
TGTGCCAGCAGCGAGGACAGGGGAAAAGGCCAGCCCCAGCATTTT
CASSEDRGKGQPQHF
>.|.|TRBV18|TRBJ2-2
TGTGCCAGCTCACCACCGTCCGGGTTCGGCACCGGGGAGCTGTTTTTT
CASSPPSGFGTGELFF
>TRBD1|.|TRBV9|TRBJ2-7
TGTGCCAGCAGCGTAGGACAGGGGGCATCCTACGAGCAGTACTTC
CASSVGQGASYEQYF
>.|.|TRBV15|TRBJ1-5
TGTGCCACCAGCAGAGATAAGCACTTGGAGGATCAGCCCCAGCATTTT
CATSRDKHLEDQPQHF
>.|.|TRBV28|TRBJ2-5
TGTGCCAGCAGTTTACGGGGGGAGACCCAGTACTTC
CASSLRGETQYF
>TRBD2|once|TRBV9|TRBJ2-3
TGTGCCAGCAGCGCGATCACTAGCGGGGGATCAGATACGCAGTATTTT
CASSAITSGGSDTQYF
>.|once|TRBV18|TRBJ1-1
TGTGCCAGCTCTGCGTCTCCGGGGGGAACTGAAGCTTTCTTT
CASSASPGGTEAFF
>TRBD2|.|TRBV10-2|TRBJ2-3
TGCGCCAGCAGTGTTACTAGCGGGTTCACAGATACGCAGTATTTT
CASSVTSGFTDTQYF
>TRBD2|.|TRBV5-5|TRBJ2-3
TGTGCCAGCACCATTACTGGGGGGGAGAACACAGATACGCAGTATTTT
CASTITGGENTDTQYF
>TRBD2|.|TRBV5-4|TRBJ2-7
TGTGCCAGCAGCCCGGGACTAGCGGGAGTCCACGAGCAGTACTTC
CASSPGLAGVHEQYF
>.|.|TRBV7-9|TRBJ2-7
TGTGCCAGCAGCCGGTGGGGGCTCTACGAGCAGTACTTC
CASSRWGLYEQYF
>.|.|TRBV9|TRBJ1-4
TGTGCCAGCAGGCCCGAGGGGTCAACCTGGGAGGATGAAAAACTGTTTTTT
CASRPEGSTWEDEKLFF
>.|.|TRBV6-5|TRBJ1-5
TGTGCCAGCAGATCGACGGGGAATCAGCCCCAGCATTTT
CASRSTGNQPQHF
>.|.|TRBV13|TRBJ2-1
TGTGCCAGCAGCTTATCGCGGACTTACAATGAGCAGTTCTTC
CASSLSRTYNEQFF
>TRBD1|.|TRBV9|TRBJ2-1
TGTGCCAGCAGCCCGACCAGGGGGCGCCCCTACAATGAGCAGTTCTTC
CASSPTRGRPYNEQFF
>.|.|TRBV6-5|TRBJ2-1
TGTGCCAGCAGTTACGGCTACGGCGGGGACAATGAGCAGTTCTTC
CASSYGYGGDNEQFF
>.|.|TRBV7-3|TRBJ1-1
TGTGCCAGCAGCCCCGGGGAGGGTACAGCTTTCTTT
CASSPGEGTAFF
>.|.|TRBV5-1|TRBJ1-2
TGCGCCAGCAGCCCAGCTAACTATGGCTACACCTTC
CASSPANYGYTF
>TRBD1|.|TRBV28|TRBJ1-3
TGTGCCAGCATGACAGGGGGCGCGTGGAAATTAGGAAACACCATATATTTT
CASMTGGAWKLGNTIYF
>TRBD2|once|TRBV5-1|TRBJ2-7
TGCGCCAGCAGCCTGGCGGGGGGAAGGGCCTACGAGCAGTACTTC
CASSLAGGRAYEQYF
>.|few|TRBV5-1|TRBJ2-3
TGCGCCAGCAGCTTAGTAGCAGGGGGGCACCCCACAGATACGCAGTATTTT
CASSLVAGGHPTDTQYF
>.|.|TRBV5-1|TRBJ1-4
TGCGCCAGCAGCGAACAGGGAGTTCGTGAAAAACTGTTTTTT
CASSEQGVREKLFF
>TRBD1|.|TRBV28|TRBJ1-1
TGTGCCAGCAGTTTAACGGAGGGGGCCACTGAAGCTTTCTTT
CASSLTEGATEAFF
>.|.|TRBV5-1|TRBJ2-3
TGCGCCAGTCAGGGTACAGATACGCAGTATTTT
CASQGTDTQYF
>.|.|TRBV18|TRBJ1-5
TGTGCCAGCTCTTGGGGGCCACTTGTTAGCAATCAGCCCCAGCATTTT
CASSWGPLVSNQPQHF
>TRBD1|once|TRBV7-9|TRBJ1-6
TGTGCCAGCAGCCCAGGGACAGGGTTTTATAATTCACCCCTCCACTTT
CASSPGTGFYNSPLHF
>.|.|TRBV11-3|TRBJ1-6
TGTGCCAGCAGCGACCCGGGGGTCAATTCACCCCTCCACTTT
CASSDPGVNSPLHF
>TRBD2|.|TRBV5-1|TRBJ2-5
TGCGCCAGCAGCTTGGAGGCTAGCGGGAGTGTAGAGACCCAGTACTTC
CASSLEASGSVETQYF
>.|.|TRBV5-1|TRBJ1-5
TGCGCCAGCAGCTTGGCCCCAGGGAGGCCCAATCAGCCCCAGCATTTT
CASSLAPGRPNQPQHF
>.|.|TRBV14|TRBJ1-2
TGTGCCAGCAGCCAAAACACAGCTAACTATGGCTACACCTTC
CASSQNTANYGYTF